Listed below are T cell receptor beta chains from one sample, sequenced in a study of blood T cell repertoires in COVID-19. Sequencing used immunoSEQ multiplex PCR; TCRdb keeps in-frame clones, though not all of them. This table holds tens of thousands of clones, nearly 90% found once. The sample comprised peripheral blood. The source of these receptors is a man in his sixties or seventies with acute or convalescent COVID-19. The CDR3 runs from the conserved cysteine through the conserved F or W. A D gene is named only where the DNA matches it firmly. Not every row has a clone size; where given, it reads once, few, many or a size class.

>.|TRBV21-1|.|TRBJ2-7
CASIIPPRTPSNYEQYF
TGTGCCAGCATCATCCCGCCCCGGACTCCCAGTAACTACGAGCAGTACTTC
>TRBD1|TRBV6-5|.|TRBJ2-1
CASRAGQGIYNEQFF
TGTGCCAGCAGGGCAGGACAGGGGATTTACAATGAGCAGTTCTTC
>.|TRBV30|.|TRBJ2-7
CGGGRSDEQYF
TGTGGGGGGGGGCGCTCGGACGAGCAGTACTTC
>.|TRBV5-4|.|TRBJ2-1
CASSSWASTYNEQFF
TGTGCCAGCAGCTCCTGGGCCTCCACCTACAATGAGCAGTTCTTC
>TRBD1|TRBV5-4|.|TRBJ1-5
CASSSGTDNQPQHF
TGTGCCAGCAGCTCCGGGACAGACAATCAGCCCCAGCATTTT
>TRBD2|TRBV7-9|.|TRBJ2-3
CASSKTTSGSGDTQYF
TGTGCCAGCAGCAAAACAACTAGCGGGAGCGGAGATACGCAGTATTTT
>TRBD1|TRBV7-2|.|TRBJ1-2
CASSRGQVYGYTF
TGTGCCAGCAGTCGAGGACAGGTTTATGGCTACACCTTC
>TRBD1|TRBV11-1|.|TRBJ2-1
CASRKDRGGDNEQFF
TGTGCCAGCAGAAAAGACAGGGGAGGAGACAATGAGCAGTTCTTC
>TRBD1|TRBV27|few|TRBJ2-7
CASPRGPSIIYEQYF
TGTGCCAGCCCCAGGGGGCCCTCGATAATCTACGAGCAGTACTTC
>.|TRBV5-6|once|TRBJ2-7
CASSLYSLGQRVVGQYF
TGTGCCAGCAGCTTATATTCCCTGGGGCAAAGGGTTGTAGGGCAGTACTTC
>.|TRBV5-1|once|TRBJ1-4
CASSLGGGGEKLFF
TGCGCCAGCAGCTTGGGGGGAGGCGGTGAAAAACTGTTTTTT
>TRBD2|TRBV5-1|.|TRBJ2-6
CASSLWAGGIGANVLTF
TGCGCCAGCAGCTTATGGGCGGGGGGAATTGGGGCCAACGTCCTGACTTTC
>.|TRBV20-1|once|TRBJ1-5
CSASPGQPQHF
TGCAGTGCTAGCCCCGGTCAGCCCCAGCATTTT
>TRBD1|TRBV12-5|.|TRBJ1-1
CASGLVVTGGGTEAFF
TGTGCTAGTGGTTTGGTAGTGACAGGGGGAGGCACTGAAGCTTTCTTT
>.|TRBV28|.|TRBJ2-6
CASTTLPGANVLTF
TGTGCCAGCACGACTCTTCCTGGGGCCAACGTCCTGACTTTC
>TRBD1|TRBV27|.|TRBJ1-2
CASRRDSFYGYTF
TGTGCCAGCAGGAGGGACAGTTTCTATGGCTACACCTTC
>TRBD1|TRBV9|.|TRBJ2-7
CASSLAEGQGFREQYF
TGTGCCAGCAGCCTTGCTGAGGGACAGGGTTTTCGCGAGCAGTACTTC
>TRBD1|TRBV3-1/TRBV3-2|.|TRBJ2-7
CASSRTWTGNEQYF
TGTGCCAGCAGCCGAACGTGGACAGGGAACGAGCAGTACTTC
>TRBD1|TRBV6-5|.|TRBJ1-6
CASSTHRGSNSPLHF
TGTGCCAGCAGCACGCACAGGGGAAGTAATTCACCCCTCCACTTT
>.|TRBV5-1|.|TRBJ2-3
CASSPAGGHTQYF
TGCGCCAGCAGCCCAGCAGGCGGGCATACGCAGTATTTT
>TRBD1|TRBV27|.|TRBJ2-3
CASSRGTGGSLGTDTQYF
TGTGCCAGCAGTCGGGGGACAGGGGGCAGTTTGGGTACAGATACGCAGTATTTT
>TRBD2|TRBV5-4|.|TRBJ2-2
CASSLPGLAGVAGELFF
TGTGCCAGCAGCTTACCGGGACTAGCGGGAGTTGCCGGGGAGCTGTTTTTT
>.|TRBV5-1|.|TRBJ2-1
CASGNQGSYNEQFF
TGCGCCAGCGGCAATCAGGGCTCCTACAATGAGCAGTTCTTC
>.|TRBV14|.|TRBJ2-3
CASSLSSGSTDTQYF
TGTGCCAGCAGCCTATCAAGCGGGAGCACAGATACGCAGTATTTT
>TRBD1|TRBV10-2|.|TRBJ1-2
CASSEQGAYGYTF
TGCGCCAGCAGTGAGCAGGGGGCGTATGGCTACACCTTC
>.|TRBV3-1/TRBV3-2|.|TRBJ2-3
CASSQGVWRDPSTDTQYF
TGTGCCAGCAGCCAAGGGGTCTGGCGGGACCCTAGCACAGATACGCAGTATTTT
>.|TRBV11-2|.|TRBJ1-6
CASGTEPYYNSPLHF
TGTGCCAGCGGAACAGAGCCCTACTATAATTCACCCCTCCACTTT
>TRBD1|TRBV3-1/TRBV3-2|.|TRBJ1-3
CASSPRTGRGNTIYF
TGTGCCAGCAGCCCGCGGACAGGACGAGGAAACACCATATATTTT